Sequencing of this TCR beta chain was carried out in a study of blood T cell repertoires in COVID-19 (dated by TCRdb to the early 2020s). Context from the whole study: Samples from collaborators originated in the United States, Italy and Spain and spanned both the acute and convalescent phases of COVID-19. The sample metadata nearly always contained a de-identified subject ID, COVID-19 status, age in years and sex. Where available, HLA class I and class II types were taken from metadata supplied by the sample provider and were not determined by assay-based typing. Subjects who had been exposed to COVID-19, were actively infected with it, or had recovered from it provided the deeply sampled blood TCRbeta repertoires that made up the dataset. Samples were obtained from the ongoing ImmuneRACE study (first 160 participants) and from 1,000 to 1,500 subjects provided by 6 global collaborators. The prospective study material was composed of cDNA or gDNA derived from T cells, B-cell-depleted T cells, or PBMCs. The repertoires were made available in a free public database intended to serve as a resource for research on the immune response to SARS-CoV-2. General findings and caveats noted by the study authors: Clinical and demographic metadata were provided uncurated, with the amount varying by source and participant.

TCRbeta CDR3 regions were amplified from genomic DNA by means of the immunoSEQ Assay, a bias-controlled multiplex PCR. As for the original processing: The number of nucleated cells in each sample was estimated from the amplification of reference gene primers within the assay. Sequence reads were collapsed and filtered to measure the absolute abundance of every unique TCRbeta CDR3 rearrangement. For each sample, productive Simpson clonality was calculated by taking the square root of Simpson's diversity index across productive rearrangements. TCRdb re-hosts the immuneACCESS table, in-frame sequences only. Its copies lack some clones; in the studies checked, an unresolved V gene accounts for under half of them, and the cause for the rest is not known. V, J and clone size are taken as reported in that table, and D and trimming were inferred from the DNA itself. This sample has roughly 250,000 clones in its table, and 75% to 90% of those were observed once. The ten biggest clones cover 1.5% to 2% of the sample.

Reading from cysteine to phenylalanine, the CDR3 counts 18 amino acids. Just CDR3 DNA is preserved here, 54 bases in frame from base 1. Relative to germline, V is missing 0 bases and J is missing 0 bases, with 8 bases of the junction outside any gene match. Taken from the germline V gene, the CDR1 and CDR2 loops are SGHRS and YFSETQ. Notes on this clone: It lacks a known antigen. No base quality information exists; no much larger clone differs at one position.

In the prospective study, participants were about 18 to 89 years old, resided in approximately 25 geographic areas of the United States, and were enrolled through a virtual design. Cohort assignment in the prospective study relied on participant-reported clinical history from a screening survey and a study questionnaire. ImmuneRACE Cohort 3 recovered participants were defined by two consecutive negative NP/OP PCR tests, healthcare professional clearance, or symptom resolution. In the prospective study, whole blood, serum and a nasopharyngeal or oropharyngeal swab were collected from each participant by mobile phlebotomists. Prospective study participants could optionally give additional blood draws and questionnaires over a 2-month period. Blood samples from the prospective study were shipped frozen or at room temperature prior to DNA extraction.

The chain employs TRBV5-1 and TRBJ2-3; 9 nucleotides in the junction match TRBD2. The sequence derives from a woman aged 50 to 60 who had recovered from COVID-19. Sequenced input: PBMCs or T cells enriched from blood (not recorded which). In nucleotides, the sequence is TGCGCCAGCAGCTTGGCCCTAGCGGGGCCGGCTAGCACAGATACGCAGTATTTT. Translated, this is CASSLALAGPASTDTQYF. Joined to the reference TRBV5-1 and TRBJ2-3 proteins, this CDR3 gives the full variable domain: KAGVTQTPRYLIKTRGQQVTLSCSPISGHRSVSWYQQTPGQGLQFLFEYFSETQRNKGNFPGRFSGRQFSNSRSEMNVSTLELGDSALYLCASSLALAGPASTDTQYFGPGTRLTVL.